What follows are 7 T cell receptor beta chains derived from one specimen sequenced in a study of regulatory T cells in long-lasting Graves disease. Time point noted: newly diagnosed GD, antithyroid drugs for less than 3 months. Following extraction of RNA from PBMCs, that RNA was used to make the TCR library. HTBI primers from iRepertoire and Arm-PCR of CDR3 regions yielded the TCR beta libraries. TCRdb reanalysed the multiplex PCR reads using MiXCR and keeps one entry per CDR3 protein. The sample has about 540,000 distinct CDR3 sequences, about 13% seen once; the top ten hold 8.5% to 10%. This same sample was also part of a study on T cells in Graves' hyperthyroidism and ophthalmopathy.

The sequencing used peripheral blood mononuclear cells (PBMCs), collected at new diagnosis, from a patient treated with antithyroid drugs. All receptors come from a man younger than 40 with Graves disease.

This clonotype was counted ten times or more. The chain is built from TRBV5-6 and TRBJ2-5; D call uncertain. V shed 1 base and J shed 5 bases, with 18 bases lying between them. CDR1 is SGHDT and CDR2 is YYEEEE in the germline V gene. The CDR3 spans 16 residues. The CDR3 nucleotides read TGTGCCAGCAGCTTGTTAGTGGCGGTTTTGAGGGAGACCCAGTACTTC. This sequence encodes CASSLLVAVLRETQYF.

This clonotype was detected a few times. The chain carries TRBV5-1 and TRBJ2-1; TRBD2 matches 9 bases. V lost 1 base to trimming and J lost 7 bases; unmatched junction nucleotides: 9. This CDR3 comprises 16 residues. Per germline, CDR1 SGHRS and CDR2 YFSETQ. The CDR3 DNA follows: TGCGCCAGCAGCTTGTCCGGAGCGGGAGGCAGGAATGAGCAGTTCTTC. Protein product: CASSLSGAGGRNEQFF.

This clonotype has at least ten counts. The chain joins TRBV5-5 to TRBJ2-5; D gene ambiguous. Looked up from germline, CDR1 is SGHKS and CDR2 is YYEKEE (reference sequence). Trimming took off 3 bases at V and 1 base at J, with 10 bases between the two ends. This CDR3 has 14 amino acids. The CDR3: CASSSTVTQETQYF. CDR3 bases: TGTGCCAGCAGCTCCACAGTCACCCAAGAGACCCAGTACTTC.

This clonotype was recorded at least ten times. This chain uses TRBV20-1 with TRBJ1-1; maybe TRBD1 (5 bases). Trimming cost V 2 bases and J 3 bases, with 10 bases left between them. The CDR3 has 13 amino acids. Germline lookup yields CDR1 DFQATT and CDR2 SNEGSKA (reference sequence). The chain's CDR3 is CSARPQGYTEAFF. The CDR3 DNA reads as TGCAGTGCTAGACCTCAGGGCTACACTGAAGCTTTCTTT.

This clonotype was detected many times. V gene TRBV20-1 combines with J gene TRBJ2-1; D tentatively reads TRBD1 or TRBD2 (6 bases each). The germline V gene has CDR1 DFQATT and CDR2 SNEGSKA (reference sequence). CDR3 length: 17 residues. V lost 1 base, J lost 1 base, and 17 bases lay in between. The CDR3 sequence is CSARALERGVSYNEQFF. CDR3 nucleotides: TGCAGTGCTAGAGCCCTTGAAAGGGGGGTTTCCTACAATGAGCAGTTCTTC.

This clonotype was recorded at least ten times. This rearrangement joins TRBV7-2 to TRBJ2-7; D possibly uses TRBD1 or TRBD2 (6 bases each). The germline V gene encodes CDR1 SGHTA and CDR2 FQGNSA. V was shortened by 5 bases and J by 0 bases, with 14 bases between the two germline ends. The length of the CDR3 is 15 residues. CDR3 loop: CASSQQGLLSYEQYF. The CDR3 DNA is TGTGCCAGCAGCCAACAGGGACTCCTCTCCTACGAGCAGTACTTC.

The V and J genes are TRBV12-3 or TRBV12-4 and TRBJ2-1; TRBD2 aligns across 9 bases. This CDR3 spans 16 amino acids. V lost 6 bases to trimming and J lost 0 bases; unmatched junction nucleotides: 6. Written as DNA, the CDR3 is TGTGCCAGCAGAGCGGGAGGAAGGAGCTCCTACAATGAGCAGTTCTTC. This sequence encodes CASRAGGRSSYNEQFF.